This T cell receptor (beta chain) was retrieved from a study of lymphopenia after photon versus proton radiotherapy. Findings and limits, study-wide: Survival link was tested only in deceased patients; proton benefit remains a possibility. Photon-treated patients lost naive T cells and TCR diversity; proton-treated stayed stable. Post-nadir TCR diversity decline inversely tracked overall survival among those who died. After the lymphocyte nadir, photon-treated repertoires showed oligoclonal expansion, especially of CD8+ Temra cells.

Only in-frame clones appear in the TCRdb table, and some are missing; sequencing was by immunoSEQ multiplex PCR. The data contain 35,000 to 50,000 clones, roughly four fifths of them singletons. Regarding this clone: The target antigen is unknown.

This specimen was peripheral blood, taken from a patient treated with proton-based radiotherapy. The TCR originated in a woman aged 70-85 years with pancreatic cancer.

CDR3 loop: CAWSVFQRFSPEAFF. As DNA, the CDR3 is TGTGCCTGGAGTGTCTTCCAAAGGTTTTCCCCTGAAGCTTTCTTT. The genes are TRBV30 and TRBJ1-1, with D uncertain. Per germline, CDR1 GTSNPN and CDR2 SVGIG (reference sequence). The CDR3 runs 15 residues. V lost 0 bases and J lost 6, with 17 bases in between. Full variable domain (rest looked up from reference TRBV30 and TRBJ1-1): SQTIHQWPATLVQPVGSPLSLECTVEGTSNPNLYWYRQAAGRGLQLLFYSVGIGQISSEVPQNLSASRPQDRQFILSSKKLLLSDSGFYLCAWSVFQRFSPEAFFGQGTRLTVV.